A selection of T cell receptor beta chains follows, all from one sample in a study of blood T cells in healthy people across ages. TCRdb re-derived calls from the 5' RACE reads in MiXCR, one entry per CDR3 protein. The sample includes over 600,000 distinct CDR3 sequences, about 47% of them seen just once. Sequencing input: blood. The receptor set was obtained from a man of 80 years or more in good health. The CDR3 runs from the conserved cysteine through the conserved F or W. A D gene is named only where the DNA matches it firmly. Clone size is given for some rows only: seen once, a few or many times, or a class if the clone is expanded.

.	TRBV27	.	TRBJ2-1	CASAPRLANVNNEQFF	TGTGCCAGCGCCCCCCGGCTAGCAAATGTTAACAATGAGCAGTTCTTC
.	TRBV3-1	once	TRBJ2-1	CASSHDPPNEQFF	TGTGCCAGCAGCCATGACCCACCCAATGAGCAGTTCTTC
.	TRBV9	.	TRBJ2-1	CASSPQLAYNVQFF	TGTGCCAGCAGCCCTCAGTTGGCCTACAATGTGCAGTTCTTC
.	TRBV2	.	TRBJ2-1	CASSGPTYNEQFF	TGTGCCAGCAGTGGTCCGACCTACAATGAGCAGTTCTTC
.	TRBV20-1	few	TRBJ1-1	CSARSGTASMNTEAFF	TGCAGTGCAAGATCCGGGACCGCATCCATGAACACTGAAGCTTTCTTT
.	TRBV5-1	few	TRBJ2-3	CASSNPRGMVPDTQYF	TGCGCCAGCAGCAACCCCCGGGGAATGGTACCAGATACGCAGTATTTT
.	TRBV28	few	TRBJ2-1	CASSPRRGNYNEQFF	TGTGCCAGCAGCCCCCGGCGCGGGAACTACAATGAGCAGTTCTTC
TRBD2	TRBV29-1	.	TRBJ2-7	CSVEDPRGGSYNEQYF	TGCAGCGTTGAAGACCCGCGGGGGGGCTCCTACAATGAGCAGTACTTC
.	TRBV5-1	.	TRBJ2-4	CASSLGVAAKNIQYF	TGCGCCAGCAGCTTGGGTGTCGCCGCCAAAAACATTCAGTACTTC
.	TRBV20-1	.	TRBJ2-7	CSARVEWPYEQYF	TGCAGTGCTAGAGTCGAGTGGCCCTACGAGCAGTACTTC
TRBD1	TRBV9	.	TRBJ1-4	CASSYGESPGQGGEKLFF	TGTGCCAGCAGCTACGGGGAATCCCCGGGACAGGGAGGTGAAAAACTGTTTTTT
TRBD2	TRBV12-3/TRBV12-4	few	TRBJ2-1	CASSVKRGDNEQFF	TGTGCCAGCAGTGTAAAGCGGGGAGACAATGAGCAGTTCTTC
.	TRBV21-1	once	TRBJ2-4	CASRWGLAGVTKNIQYF	TGTGCCAGCAGGTGGGGACTAGCGGGAGTTACCAAAAACATTCAGTACTTC
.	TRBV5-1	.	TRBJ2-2	CASSMDTNTGELFF	TGCGCCAGCAGCATGGACACAAACACCGGGGAGCTGTTTTTT
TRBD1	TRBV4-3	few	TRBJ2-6	CASSQDGRTGLIRSGANVLTF	TGCGCCAGCAGCCAAGATGGCAGGACAGGCTTGATTCGGTCTGGGGCCAACGTCCTGACTTTC
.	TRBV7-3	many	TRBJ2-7	CASSLSGGGSYEQYF	TGTGCCAGCAGCTTATCAGGCGGAGGTTCCTACGAGCAGTACTTC
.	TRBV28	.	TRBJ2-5	CASSTQGPQETQYF	TGTGCCAGCAGCACCCAGGGGCCCCAGGAGACCCAGTACTTC
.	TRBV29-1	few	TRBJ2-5	CSVKTFPETQYF	TGCAGCGTTAAGACTTTCCCCGAGACCCAGTACTTC
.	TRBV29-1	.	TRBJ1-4	CSVRNRSTNEKLFF	TGCAGCGTCCGAAACAGATCAACTAATGAAAAACTGTTTTTT
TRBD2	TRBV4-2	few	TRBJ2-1	CASSQPKAGGWYNEQFF	TGTGCCAGCAGCCAACCAAAAGCGGGGGGGTGGTACAATGAGCAGTTCTTC
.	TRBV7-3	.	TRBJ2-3	CASSLIVAGTDTQYF	TGTGCCAGCAGCTTAATTGTCGCGGGCACAGATACGCAGTATTTT
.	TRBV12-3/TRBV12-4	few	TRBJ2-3	CASTLNRYQTDTQYF	TGTGCCAGCACTTTAAATCGTTACCAAACAGATACGCAGTATTTT
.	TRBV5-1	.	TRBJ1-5	CASSLGASDNQPQHF	TGCGCCAGCAGCTTGGGGGCTAGCGACAATCAGCCCCAGCATTTT
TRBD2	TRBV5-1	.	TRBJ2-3	CASSPGGTSGRVSQYF	TGCGCCAGCAGCCCCGGAGGGACTAGCGGACGGGTCTCGCAGTATTTT
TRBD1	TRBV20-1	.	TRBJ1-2	CSASPSGQENYGYTF	TGCAGTGCTAGTCCTTCGGGACAGGAGAACTATGGCTACACCTTC
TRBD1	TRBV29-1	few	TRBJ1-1	CSAERWTGGLYTEAFF	TGCAGCGCCGAACGATGGACAGGGGGCCTTTACACTGAAGCTTTCTTT
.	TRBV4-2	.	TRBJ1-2	CASSGQSNYGYIF	TGTGCCAGCAGCGGACAGTCTAACTATGGCTACATCTTC
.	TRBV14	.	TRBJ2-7	CASSHREAYNEQYF	TGTGCCAGCAGCCATCGAGAGGCCTACAATGAGCAGTACTTC
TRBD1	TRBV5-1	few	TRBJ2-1	CASSLAWTGQGAINEQFF	TGCGCCAGCAGCTTGGCGTGGACGGGTCAGGGGGCGATAAATGAGCAGTTCTTC
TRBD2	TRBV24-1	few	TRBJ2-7	CATSSGRAGLVDEQYF	TGTGCCACCAGTAGCGGGAGGGCTGGCCTTGTGGACGAGCAGTACTTC
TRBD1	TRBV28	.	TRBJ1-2	CASSFIQGIFGYTF	TGTGCCAGCAGTTTTATACAGGGGATCTTTGGCTACACCTTC
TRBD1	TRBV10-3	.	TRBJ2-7	CAIRFDRVDEQYF	TGTGCCATCAGATTTGACAGGGTGGACGAGCAGTACTTC
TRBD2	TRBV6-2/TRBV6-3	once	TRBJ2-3	CASSYGWGRLAGAPLSTDTQYF	TGTGCCAGCAGTTACGGTTGGGGAAGACTAGCGGGGGCCCCCCTTAGCACAGATACGCAGTATTTT
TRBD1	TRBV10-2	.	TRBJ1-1	CASSKDSGQRNTEAFF	TGCGCCAGCAGTAAAGACTCGGGACAGCGGAACACTGAAGCTTTCTTT
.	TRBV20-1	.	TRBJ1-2	CSARDLGLDYGYTF	TGCAGTGCTAGAGATCTGGGCCTAGACTATGGCTACACCTTC
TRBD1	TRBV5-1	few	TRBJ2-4	CASSGGDREEHAKNIQYF	TGCGCCAGCAGCGGGGGGGACAGGGAAGAACATGCCAAAAACATTCAGTACTTC
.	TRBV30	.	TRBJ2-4	CAWSVLGQGPYERYF	TGTGCCTGGAGTGTACTGGGTCAGGGGCCCTACGAGCGGTACTTC
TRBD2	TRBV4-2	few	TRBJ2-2	CASSSHRGSGLAGNTGELFF	TGTGCCAGCAGCTCCCACAGAGGATCTGGACTAGCGGGAAACACCGGGGAGCTGTTTTTT
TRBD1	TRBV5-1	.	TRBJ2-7	CASTAGTGGYEQYF	TGCGCCAGCACCGCCGGGACAGGGGGCTACGAGCAGTACTTC
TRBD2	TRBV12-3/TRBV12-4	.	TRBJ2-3	CASSFRTSSVSDTQYF	TGTGCCAGCAGTTTCCGGACTAGCTCGGTCTCAGATACGCAGTATTTT
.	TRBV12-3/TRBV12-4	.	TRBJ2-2	CASSPRFPGELFF	TGTGCCAGCAGTCCCAGGTTTCCCGGGGAGCTGTTTTTT
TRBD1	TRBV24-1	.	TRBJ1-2	CATSDGVRDRVYGYTF	TGTGCCACCAGTGATGGGGTCCGGGACAGGGTGTATGGCTACACCTTC
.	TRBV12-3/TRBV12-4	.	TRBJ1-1	CASRRDRRTTEAFF	TGTGCCAGCAGGCGCGACAGACGAACGACTGAAGCTTTCTTT
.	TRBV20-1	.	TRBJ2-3	CSARRAVRADTQYF	TGCAGTGCTAGGAGGGCGGTGAGGGCAGATACGCAGTATTTT
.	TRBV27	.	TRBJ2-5	CASSLSRGETQYF	TGTGCCAGCAGTTTATCGCGAGGAGAGACCCAGTACTTC
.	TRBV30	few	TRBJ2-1	CAWSVGAESYNEQFF	TGTGCCTGGAGTGTAGGGGCGGAGTCCTACAATGAGCAGTTCTTC
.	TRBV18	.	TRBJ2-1	CASSPSSEQFF	TGTGCCAGCTCCCCATCCTCTGAGCAGTTCTTC
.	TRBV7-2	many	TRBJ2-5	CASSLDAHRQETQYF	TGTGCCAGCAGCTTAGATGCGCACCGCCAAGAGACCCAGTACTTC
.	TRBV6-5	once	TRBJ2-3	CASSDSRVGTQYF	TGTGCCAGCAGTGATTCCAGGGTTGGTACGCAGTATTTT
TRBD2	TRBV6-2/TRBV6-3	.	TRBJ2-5	CASSYVLTSGRPGIPETQYF	TGTGCCAGCAGTTACGTTTTGACTAGCGGGAGGCCCGGAATCCCCGAGACCCAGTACTTC
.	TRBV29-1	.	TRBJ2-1	CGAESDPDYNEQFF	TGCGGCGCTGAGTCGGATCCCGACTACAATGAGCAGTTCTTC
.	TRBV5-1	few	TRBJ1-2	CASSLAGRNYGYTF	TGCGCCAGCAGCTTGGCCGGCCGCAACTATGGCTACACCTTC
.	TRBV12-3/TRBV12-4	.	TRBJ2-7	CASSLLGTAEQYF	TGTGCCAGCAGTTTATTAGGGACGGCCGAGCAGTACTTC
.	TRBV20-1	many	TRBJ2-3	CSGLVQDTQYF	TGCAGTGGACTAGTCCAAGATACGCAGTATTTT
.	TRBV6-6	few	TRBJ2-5	CASSGHFTTDNEQYF	TGTGCCAGCAGTGGACACTTTACGACTGACAATGAGCAGTACTTC
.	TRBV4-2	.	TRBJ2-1	CASSHSPRDGEQFF	TGTGCCAGCAGCCACTCCCCACGGGACGGTGAGCAGTTCTTC
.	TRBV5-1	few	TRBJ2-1	CASSPGLTYNEQFF	TGCGCCAGCAGCCCGGGACTCACTTACAATGAGCAGTTCTTC
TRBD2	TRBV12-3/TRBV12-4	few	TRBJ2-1	CASSLVGGASPEQFF	TGTGCCAGCAGTTTAGTGGGAGGGGCTTCGCCTGAGCAGTTCTTC
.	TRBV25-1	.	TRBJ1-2	CASSEASGGGGYTF	TGTGCCAGCAGTGAAGCATCCGGGGGCGGTGGCTACACCTTC
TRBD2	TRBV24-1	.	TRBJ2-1	CATNAGSGGGEQFF	TGTGCCACCAACGCCGGTAGCGGGGGCGGTGAGCAGTTCTTC